This entry concerns a single TCR beta chain. Antigen unknown. The data originate from a study of T cells expressing NK-cell markers. Study-level background: According to the study, TCR beta repertoires originated from sorted CD3+CD56+NKG2C+, CD3+CD56+NKG2C- and CD3+CD56-NKG2C+ T cells.

The germline V gene has CDR1 DFQATT and CDR2 SNEGSKA (reference sequence). The CDR3 spans 20 residues. Study results and limitations: NKG2C+ dominant clonotypes from a handful of donors made up roughly 1.0-7.0% of CD8+ T cells.

Scientists made TCR beta cDNA using 5'RACE template switching with UMIs. TCRdb reanalyzed the 5' RACE reads and collapses them to one entry per CDR3 protein, without DNA. The sample data list more than 400,000 distinct CDR3 sequences. The chain is built from TRBV20-1 and TRBJ2-7; TCRdb designates TRBD2, a call that cannot be tested without DNA. Specimen: blood T cells: a sorted CD56 or NKG2C T cell subset, CD4+ or CD8+ T cells, or bulk PBMC T cells (not recorded which). The origin of this receptor is a woman aged 18 to 75 in good health. The CDR3 here is CSAPRLQGPSTTKDPYEQYF.